This passage covers 2 T cell receptor beta chains from one sample sequenced in a study of regulatory T cells in long-lasting Graves disease (dated by TCRdb to the early 2020s). The time point label, read with the paper, signifies: newly diagnosed GD, antithyroid drugs for less than 3 months. For both TCR sequencing and RNA sequencing, RNA was extracted from PBMCs using TRIzol. The library was prepared using multiplex PCR. Sequencer: Illumina HiSeq 4000. To build TCR beta libraries, CDR3 regions were amplified by Arm-PCR using iRepertoire HTBI primers. TCRdb took the public reads, trimmed them with fastp at Q25, ran MiXCR for clone calling and kept in-frame beta chains. Records with the same CDR3 protein are collapsed into one entry carrying the most frequent genes and DNA. The sample table contains some 600,000 distinct CDR3 sequences; only one count was recorded for approximately 16% of them. The ten top clones hold approximately 12% of the sample.

These same records also appear under a second study, on T cells in Graves' hyperthyroidism and ophthalmopathy.

The source material was peripheral blood mononuclear cells (PBMCs), sampled at new diagnosis, from a patient treated with antithyroid drugs. The receptors shown here come from a man younger than 35 with Graves disease. Donor details come from another sample of the same person, matched by shared clones.

Of note for this clonotype: Given the absence of the conserved phenylalanine or tryptophan at the CDR3 end, a read error is likely. This CDR3 reads CASSRGLAGDYEQYL. CDR3 DNA: TGTGCCAGCAGTCGCGGACTAGCGGGAGACTACGAGCAGTACCTC. The V call is TRBV27, the J call TRBJ2-7; 13 bases match TRBD2. This CDR3 spans 15 amino acids. The germline gives CDR1 MNHEY, CDR2 SMNVEV (reference sequence). The trim removed 5 bases at V and 3 bases at J, leaving 4 bases unmatched.

This clonotype has ten or more counts. The chain carries TRBV13 and TRBJ2-5; perhaps TRBD2 as D (5 bases). Germline V lookup: CDR1 PRHDT, CDR2 FYEKMQ (reference sequence). The CDR3 covers 15 residues. Trimming stripped 1 base from V and 0 bases from J, with 9 bases between. CDR3 sequence reads: CASSLASGYQETQYF. The CDR3 DNA reads TGTGCCAGCAGCTTAGCCTCGGGGTACCAAGAGACCCAGTACTTC.